This T cell receptor beta chain comes out of a study of T cells in narcolepsy. Study outcomes and limitations: Autoreactive HCRT-specific and TRIB2-specific clonotypes were marked in same-patient CSF-versus-blood CD4+ comparisons. Healthy controls reportedly lacked the autoreactive clonotypes serially found in patients' blood.

Comments on this clone: The antigen remains undetermined.

Repertoires were generated with immunoSEQ multiplex PCR, while TCRdb's copy carries only in-frame clones and drops some. The sample has tens of thousands of clones, roughly 74% seen once; the top ten hold about 3.4%. Trimming removed 5 bases from V and 2 bases from J; junction bases left unmatched: 5. The CDR3 sequence is 14 residues long. Germline values: CDR1 MNHNS, CDR2 SASEGT. This sequence joins TRBV6-1 and TRBJ2-5, with 7 bases aligning to TRBD2. This sequence originates from a human donor with narcolepsy. The sequencing sample was made of CD45RA- memory CD4+ T cells from PBMCs. The CDR3, as DNA: TGTGCCAGCAGTTCACTAGCGCCGCAAGAGACCCAGTACTTC. This gives the protein CASSSLAPQETQYF.